This TCR beta chain stems from a study of sequential checkpoint blockade in melanoma. About the research overall: Both treatment sequences were followed by maintenance nivolumab. TCRβ was sequenced from DNA of approximately 91 pretreatment tumors. More than 20 patients had tumor biopsies before treatment and at week 13.

This clone was seen more than once but under ten times. Sequenced by immunoSEQ multiplex PCR; TCRdb stores in-frame clones only, minus some. Of 1,800 or so clones listed, around 19% are singletons. Specified treatment: randomized to nivolumab then ipilimumab (arm A) or the reverse (arm B). None of the patients previously received DNA-damaging chemotherapy. There are 16 residues in the CDR3. CDR1 and CDR2 (germline): LNHDA, SQIVND (reference sequence). The V gene end was trimmed by 0 bases and the J gene end by 4 bases; junction bases not matched to a gene: 7. The rearrangement uses TRBV19 and TRBJ2-5; 8 nucleotides align to TRBD2. This clonotype was obtained from a human donor with melanoma. The source material was tumor tissue (inferred from file names), sampled from a patient given nivolumab and ipilimumab in sequence. CDR3 coding DNA: TGTGCCAGTAGTATAGATCGCTCGGGGGGGCCAGAGACCCAGTACTTC. It codes for CASSIDRSGGPETQYF.